This T cell receptor (beta chain) was obtained from a study of blood T cells in healthy people across ages. Study-wide results and limits: The study found more naive CD4+ cells and higher diversity in long-lived than aged donors.

Next came a second PCR, run for roughly 6 to 11 cycles, which used a sample-barcoded 5' primer along with a J-beta primer mix. Via MiXCR, TCRdb re-called the 5' RACE reads, giving one row per CDR3 protein. The table has roughly 1,000,000 distinct CDR3 sequences, under 30% seen once. Germline lookup yields CDR1 SGHTA and CDR2 FQGNSA. Trimming removed 4 bases from V and 3 bases from J; junction bases left unmatched: 9. There are 18 residues in the CDR3. As for this clonotype: Its antigen remains unknown.

These data also formed part of another study, on T cells of mothers and their children. That study adds: The entire RNA extract went into cDNA synthesis at approximately 1.5 ug per 15 ul.

This sequence originates from a girl aged 2 to 10 in good health. Sequenced: blood. The V gene is TRBV7-2, the J gene TRBJ2-7, with 16 bases matching TRBD2. CDR3 region: CASSSGTSGGAKYYEQYF. The CDR3 DNA follows: TGTGCCAGCAGCTCCGGGACTAGCGGGGGGGCCAAATACTACGAGCAGTACTTC.